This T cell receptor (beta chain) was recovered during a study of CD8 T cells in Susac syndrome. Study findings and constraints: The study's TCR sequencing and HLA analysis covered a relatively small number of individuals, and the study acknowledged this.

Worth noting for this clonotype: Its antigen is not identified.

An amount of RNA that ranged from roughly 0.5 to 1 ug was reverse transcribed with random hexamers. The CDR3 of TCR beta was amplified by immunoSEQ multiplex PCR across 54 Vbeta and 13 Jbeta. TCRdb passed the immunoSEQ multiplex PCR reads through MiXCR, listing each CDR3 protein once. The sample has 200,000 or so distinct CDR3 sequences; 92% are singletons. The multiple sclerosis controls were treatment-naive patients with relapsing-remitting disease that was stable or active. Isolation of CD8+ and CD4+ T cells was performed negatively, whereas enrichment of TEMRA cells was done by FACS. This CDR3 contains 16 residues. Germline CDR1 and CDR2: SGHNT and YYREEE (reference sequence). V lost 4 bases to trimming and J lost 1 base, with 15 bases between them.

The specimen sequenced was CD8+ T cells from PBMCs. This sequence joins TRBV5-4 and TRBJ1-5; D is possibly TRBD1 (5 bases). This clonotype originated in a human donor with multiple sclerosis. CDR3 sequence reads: CASSLIGAGSNQPQHF. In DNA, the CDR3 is TGTGCCAGCAGCCTGATAGGGGCTGGGAGCAATCAGCCCCAGCATTTT.